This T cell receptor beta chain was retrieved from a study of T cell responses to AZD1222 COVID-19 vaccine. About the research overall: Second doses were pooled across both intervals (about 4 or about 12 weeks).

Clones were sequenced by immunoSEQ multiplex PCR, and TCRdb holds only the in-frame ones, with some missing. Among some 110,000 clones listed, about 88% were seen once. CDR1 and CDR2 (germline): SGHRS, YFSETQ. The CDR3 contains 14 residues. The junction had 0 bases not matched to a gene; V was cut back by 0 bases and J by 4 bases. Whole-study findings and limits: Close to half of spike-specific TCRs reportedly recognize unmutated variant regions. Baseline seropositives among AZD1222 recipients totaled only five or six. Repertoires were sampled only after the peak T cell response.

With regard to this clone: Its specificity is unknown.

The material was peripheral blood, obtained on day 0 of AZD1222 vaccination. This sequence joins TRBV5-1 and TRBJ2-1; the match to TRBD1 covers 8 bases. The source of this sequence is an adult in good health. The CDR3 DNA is TGCGCCAGCAGCTTGGGACAGGGGTACAATGAGCAGTTCTTC. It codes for CASSLGQGYNEQFF.